The rows below give T cell receptor beta chains drawn from one sample of a study of cytomegalovirus exposure and HLA in healthy donors. Sequenced by immunoSEQ multiplex PCR; TCRdb stores in-frame clones only, minus some. The repertoire holds hundreds of thousands of clones, about 81% seen once, with 5.5% to 7.5% in the top ten. Material: PBMCs. These receptors were collected from a man between 40 and 49 years old in good health and CMV-seropositive. Each CDR3 is given with its conserved first and last residue. Each record gives: V gene, CDR3 length, clone size, D gene, J gene, CDR3 DNA, CDR3 protein. A D gene is named only where the DNA matches it firmly. Part of the rows lack a size; the others show once, few, many or a class for expanded clones.

V gene: TRBV2; CDR3 length: 12; clone size: NA; D gene: NA; J gene: TRBJ1-1; CDR3 DNA: TGTGCCAGCAGGTCGGGGGGCACTGAAGCTTTCTTT; CDR3 protein: CASRSGGTEAFF
V gene: TRBV6-5; CDR3 length: 14; clone size: NA; D gene: NA; J gene: TRBJ2-6; CDR3 DNA: TGTGCCTCCTCAATCGGCTCTGGGGCCAACGTCCTGACTTTC; CDR3 protein: CASSIGSGANVLTF
V gene: TRBV20-1; CDR3 length: 11; clone size: NA; D gene: NA; J gene: TRBJ1-2; CDR3 DNA: TGCAGTGCTAATGTCAGGGATGGCTACACCTTC; CDR3 protein: CSANVRDGYTF
V gene: TRBV7-9; CDR3 length: 15; clone size: once; D gene: NA; J gene: TRBJ1-3; CDR3 DNA: TGTGCCAGCAGCTTTAGGACACTGTCTGGAAACACCATATATTTT; CDR3 protein: CASSFRTLSGNTIYF
V gene: TRBV19; CDR3 length: 15; clone size: few; D gene: NA; J gene: TRBJ1-2; CDR3 DNA: TGTGCCAGTAGTATATTGAACAGGCCGGAGCATCGCTACACCTTC; CDR3 protein: CASSILNRPEHRYTF
V gene: TRBV15; CDR3 length: 18; clone size: NA; D gene: TRBD1; J gene: TRBJ2-6; CDR3 DNA: TGTGCCACCAGCAGGGACAGGGTCCAGTTCTCTGGGGCCAACGTCCTGACTTTC; CDR3 protein: CATSRDRVQFSGANVLTF
V gene: TRBV6-1; CDR3 length: 16; clone size: NA; D gene: TRBD2; J gene: TRBJ2-1; CDR3 DNA: TGTGCCAGCAGTGAGTTCTTAGCGGGAGCTTACAATGAGCAGTTCTTC; CDR3 protein: CASSEFLAGAYNEQFF
V gene: TRBV28; CDR3 length: 14; clone size: NA; D gene: TRBD1; J gene: TRBJ1-6; CDR3 DNA: TGTGCCAGCTTCGGGACAGTTTATAATTCACCCCTCCACTTT; CDR3 protein: CASFGTVYNSPLHF
V gene: TRBV4-1; CDR3 length: 14; clone size: NA; D gene: NA; J gene: TRBJ2-7; CDR3 DNA: TGCGCCAGCAGCCTCCAGGGAACCTCCTACGAGCAGTACTTC; CDR3 protein: CASSLQGTSYEQYF
V gene: TRBV19; CDR3 length: 13; clone size: NA; D gene: NA; J gene: TRBJ2-7; CDR3 DNA: TGTGCCAGTAGCTCTATCTACAGGAGCGAGCGGTACTTC; CDR3 protein: CASSSIYRSERYF
V gene: TRBV19; CDR3 length: 14; clone size: NA; D gene: NA; J gene: TRBJ1-5; CDR3 DNA: TGTGCCACTCACGGGGGGCATAGCAATCAGCCCCAGCATTTT; CDR3 protein: CATHGGHSNQPQHF
V gene: TRBV12-5; CDR3 length: 15; clone size: once; D gene: TRBD1; J gene: TRBJ2-2; CDR3 DNA: TGTGCTAGTGGTTCACAGGGGGCCAACACCGGGGAGCTGTTTTTT; CDR3 protein: CASGSQGANTGELFF
V gene: TRBV7-9; CDR3 length: 14; clone size: NA; D gene: NA; J gene: TRBJ1-3; CDR3 DNA: TGTGCCAGCAGCTTAGTACAGGGCGGTTCGACCATATATTTT; CDR3 protein: CASSLVQGGSTIYF
V gene: TRBV7-9; CDR3 length: 13; clone size: NA; D gene: NA; J gene: TRBJ1-2; CDR3 DNA: TGTGCCAGCAGCTTAGGCAGGGCCTATGGCTACACCTTC; CDR3 protein: CASSLGRAYGYTF
V gene: TRBV5-6; CDR3 length: 15; clone size: few; D gene: TRBD1; J gene: TRBJ2-4; CDR3 DNA: TGTGCCAGCAGCCCTTCACAGGGGGTCCAAAACATTCAGTACTTC; CDR3 protein: CASSPSQGVQNIQYF
V gene: TRBV25-1; CDR3 length: 14; clone size: NA; D gene: TRBD2; J gene: TRBJ2-3; CDR3 DNA: TGTGCCAGCAGTGGGGACTACCCCGGGGATACGCAGTATTTT; CDR3 protein: CASSGDYPGDTQYF
V gene: TRBV7-9; CDR3 length: 13; clone size: NA; D gene: NA; J gene: TRBJ2-7; CDR3 DNA: TGTGCCAGCAGCGAGGCAGGGGTGTCGGAGCAGTACTTC; CDR3 protein: CASSEAGVSEQYF
V gene: TRBV4-1; CDR3 length: 14; clone size: few; D gene: TRBD2; J gene: TRBJ2-2; CDR3 DNA: TGCGCCAGCAGCAAGCGGGAGAACACCGGGGAGCTGTTTTTT; CDR3 protein: CASSKRENTGELFF
V gene: TRBV11-2; CDR3 length: 15; clone size: NA; D gene: NA; J gene: TRBJ2-5; CDR3 DNA: TGTGCCAGCAGCTTCAGACGAGGCTCGGGGGAGACCCAGTACTTC; CDR3 protein: CASSFRRGSGETQYF
V gene: TRBV5-1; CDR3 length: 14; clone size: NA; D gene: NA; J gene: TRBJ2-3; CDR3 DNA: TGCGCCAGCAGCTTCGGGGACTTCACAGATACGCAGTATTTT; CDR3 protein: CASSFGDFTDTQYF